Listed below are T cell receptor beta chains from one sample, sequenced in a study of blood T cell repertoires in COVID-19. The method was immunoSEQ multiplex PCR; TCRdb's version includes in-frame clones alone and lacks a portion of them. The table has roughly 170,000 clones, roughly nine tenths seen once. The sample was peripheral blood. Source of these receptors: a man in his 70s with active or convalescent COVID-19. Both conserved end residues are part of each CDR3. The order of the fields is clone size, V gene, D gene, J gene, CDR3 protein, CDR3 DNA. The D gene is left open where the match is weak. Some rows mark clone size as missing; the rest say once, few, many or name a class of expanded clone.

few	TRBV6-2/TRBV6-3	.	TRBJ1-1	CASSYGQNTEAFF	TGTGCCAGCAGTTACGGCCAGAACACTGAAGCTTTCTTT
.	TRBV9	.	TRBJ1-4	CASSGGWGSTNEKLFF	TGTGCCAGCAGCGGGGGATGGGGCAGCACTAATGAAAAACTGTTTTTT
.	TRBV19	TRBD1	TRBJ1-1	CASSIQDRGQRTEAFF	TGTGCCAGTAGTATCCAGGACAGGGGGCAGCGGACTGAAGCTTTCTTT
.	TRBV25-1	.	TRBJ1-1	CASSEEAPGTEAFF	TGTGCCAGCAGTGAAGAGGCCCCGGGCACTGAAGCTTTCTTT
.	TRBV5-4	.	TRBJ2-3	CASSLAGVSTDTQYF	TGTGCCAGCAGCTTGGCAGGGGTAAGCACAGATACGCAGTATTTT
once	TRBV7-8	.	TRBJ1-5	CASSFIGVLQPQHF	TGTGCCAGCAGCTTTATAGGGGTTCTTCAGCCCCAGCATTTT
.	TRBV6-6	TRBD1	TRBJ1-1	CASSSTGQGSTEAFF	TGTGCCAGCAGCTCTACCGGACAGGGGAGCACTGAAGCTTTCTTT
.	TRBV11-2	.	TRBJ2-7	CASSLGQSYEQYF	TGTGCCAGCAGCTTAGGGCAATCCTACGAGCAGTACTTC
.	TRBV30	.	TRBJ1-2	CAWSVGPGLRWGYTF	TGTGCCTGGAGTGTAGGTCCGGGGTTGAGGTGGGGCTACACCTTC
.	TRBV28	.	TRBJ1-2	CASTQTPNYGYTF	TGTGCCAGCACCCAAACACCGAACTATGGCTACACCTTC
.	TRBV28	.	TRBJ1-2	CASRMVGGPGYTF	TGTGCCAGCAGGATGGTGGGCGGGCCGGGCTACACCTTC
.	TRBV18	TRBD1	TRBJ1-1	CASSPPRGGGPEAFF	TGTGCCAGCTCACCACCGAGAGGGGGCGGCCCTGAAGCTTTCTTT
.	TRBV11-2	.	TRBJ1-5	CASSGGRGVSNQPQHF	TGTGCCAGCAGCGGGGGTCGGGGGGTTAGCAATCAGCCCCAGCATTTT
.	TRBV5-1	.	TRBJ2-1	CASSASRQADDNEQFF	TGCGCCAGCAGCGCAAGCCGACAGGCCGATGACAATGAGCAGTTCTTC
.	TRBV6-5	.	TRBJ1-3	CASQAPGSGNTIYF	TGTGCCAGCCAAGCGCCGGGCTCTGGAAACACCATATATTTT
.	TRBV7-2	TRBD1	TRBJ2-1	CASSFGDRNEQFF	TGTGCCAGCAGCTTCGGGGACAGGAATGAGCAGTTCTTC
.	TRBV28	TRBD1	TRBJ2-3	CASSRDRVGTDTQYF	TGTGCCAGCAGCAGGGACAGGGTGGGTACAGATACGCAGTATTTT
.	TRBV24-1	TRBD1	TRBJ2-3	CATSAWTGGTQYF	TGTGCCACCAGCGCCTGGACAGGAGGTACGCAGTATTTT
.	TRBV9	.	TRBJ2-5	CASSATLGKTQYF	TGTGCCAGCAGCGCCACCCTCGGGAAGACCCAGTACTTC
.	TRBV24-1	.	TRBJ2-1	CATNRTLYNEQFF	TGTGCCACCAATCGGACACTGTACAATGAGCAGTTCTTC
.	TRBV28	TRBD1	TRBJ2-2	CASSITRQGLNTGELFF	TGTGCCAGCAGTATAACCCGACAGGGCCTGAACACCGGGGAGCTGTTTTTT
.	TRBV29-1	.	TRBJ1-4	CSVRGATNEKLFF	TGCAGCGTGAGAGGAGCAACTAATGAAAAACTGTTTTTT
.	TRBV6-4	TRBD1	TRBJ1-1	CASRPTGSTEAFF	TGTGCCAGTAGACCGACAGGGAGCACTGAAGCTTTCTTT
.	TRBV30	TRBD2	TRBJ2-7	CAWSYGGGSYEQYF	TGTGCCTGGAGTTATGGGGGAGGGTCCTACGAGCAGTACTTC
.	TRBV18	.	TRBJ2-2	CASSPSGLSAGELFF	TGTGCCAGCTCACCATCGGGGTTAAGTGCCGGGGAGCTGTTTTTT
.	TRBV7-2	.	TRBJ1-1	CASSLNAGNTEAFF	TGTGCCAGCAGCTTAAACGCGGGGAACACTGAAGCTTTCTTT
.	TRBV2	.	TRBJ2-1	CASSYADTQFF	TGTGCCAGCAGCTACGCAGACACGCAGTTCTTC
.	TRBV14	TRBD2	TRBJ2-3	CASSQRLAGPTDTQYF	TGTGCCAGCAGCCAACGGCTAGCGGGACCTACAGATACGCAGTATTTT
once	TRBV6-2/TRBV6-3	TRBD1	TRBJ1-1	CASSYTRGQGVWDTEAFF	TGTGCCAGCAGTTACACAAGAGGACAGGGGGTGTGGGACACTGAAGCTTTCTTT
once	TRBV2	.	TRBJ1-1	CASSASGQNTEAFF	TGTGCCAGCAGTGCCTCAGGACAGAACACTGAAGCTTTCTTT
.	TRBV11-2	TRBD2	TRBJ2-7	CASSSPGAGGPYEQYF	TGTGCCAGCAGCTCACCAGGGGCGGGAGGCCCCTACGAGCAGTACTTC
.	TRBV2	.	TRBJ2-2	CASSEAGGQTGELFF	TGTGCCAGCAGTGAAGCGGGAGGTCAGACCGGGGAGCTGTTTTTT
.	TRBV7-9	TRBD1	TRBJ2-2	CASSLGTGVTGELFF	TGTGCCAGCAGCTTGGGTACAGGGGTTACCGGGGAGCTGTTTTTT
.	TRBV11-2	.	TRBJ2-5	CASSLESGQLNF	TGTGCCAGCAGCTTAGAGTCGGGACAACTGAACTTC
few	TRBV18	.	TRBJ1-5	CASSPPGDRANQPQHF	TGTGCCAGCTCACCACCGGGAGACCGTGCGAATCAGCCCCAGCATTTT
once	TRBV9	.	TRBJ2-3	CASSVGGGVYTQYF	TGTGCCAGCAGCGTTGGTGGAGGGGTTTATACGCAGTATTTT
.	TRBV7-2	.	TRBJ1-2	CASSGGAYGYTF	TGTGCCAGCAGCGGCGGGGCCTATGGCTACACCTTC
once	TRBV2	.	TRBJ2-7	CASTTGLSAYEQYF	TGTGCCAGCACCACGGGACTTAGCGCGTACGAGCAGTACTTC
.	TRBV5-1	TRBD2	TRBJ2-7	CASSLVASGTSGRGTYEQYF	TGCGCCAGCAGCTTGGTGGCCTCCGGGACTAGCGGGAGGGGAACCTACGAGCAGTACTTC
once	TRBV5-1	TRBD2	TRBJ2-5	CASSPTSTETQYF	TGCGCCAGCAGCCCGACTAGCACTGAGACCCAGTACTTC
.	TRBV15	.	TRBJ1-3	CATSRVRVGGNTIYF	TGTGCCACCAGCAGAGTGCGGGTCGGCGGAAACACCATATATTTT
.	TRBV27	.	TRBJ1-3	CASGPRGFSGSGNTIYF	TGTGCCAGCGGCCCCCGGGGATTTTCCGGCTCTGGAAACACCATATATTTT
.	TRBV5-1	TRBD1	TRBJ2-3	CASGTGAFTDTQYF	TGCGCCAGCGGGACAGGGGCTTTCACAGATACGCAGTATTTT
.	TRBV7-2	TRBD2	TRBJ2-3	CASSLPAGGPADTQYF	TGTGCCAGCAGCTTACCGGCGGGGGGGCCAGCGGATACGCAGTATTTT
.	TRBV28	.	TRBJ1-1	CASNERRTLNTEAFF	TGTGCCAGCAATGAACGGAGGACTCTGAACACTGAAGCTTTCTTT
.	TRBV5-1	.	TRBJ1-2	CASSFGTSADGYTF	TGCGCCAGCAGCTTCGGGACTTCGGCGGATGGCTACACCTTC
.	TRBV28	.	TRBJ2-4	CASIPRPGLAKNIQYF	TGTGCCAGCATCCCCAGACCGGGACTAGCCAAAAACATTCAGTACTTC
.	TRBV15	.	TRBJ1-5	CATSRDGRQPQHF	TGTGCCACCAGCAGAGACGGGAGGCAGCCCCAGCATTTT
.	TRBV5-5	.	TRBJ2-7	CASALGGSYEQYF	TGTGCCAGCGCTCTAGGGGGCTCCTACGAGCAGTACTTC
.	TRBV7-9	TRBD2	TRBJ2-7	CASSASGRMGSYEQYF	TGTGCCAGCAGCGCGAGCGGGAGGATGGGATCCTACGAGCAGTACTTC
.	TRBV28	TRBD1	TRBJ1-2	CASSLSSGQSHGYTF	TGTGCCAGCAGTTTAAGCTCGGGACAGAGCCATGGCTACACCTTC
.	TRBV7-8	TRBD1	TRBJ2-7	CASSLARGQGDHEQYF	TGTGCCAGCAGCTTAGCGCGGGGACAGGGTGACCACGAGCAGTACTTC
.	TRBV11-2	TRBD1	TRBJ1-5	CASRGTGSNQPQHF	TGTGCCAGCAGGGGGACAGGTAGCAATCAGCCCCAGCATTTT